A selection of T cell receptor beta chains follows, all from one sample in a study of blood T cell repertoires in COVID-19. The table came from immunoSEQ multiplex PCR; TCRdb's copy has only in-frame clones and leaves some out. The data contain about 68,000 clones, nearly 90% of them singletons. Source material: peripheral blood. These receptor sequences come from a woman aged 50 to 65 with COVID-19, enrolled during active disease. Each CDR3 is given with its conserved first and last residue. The D gene is left open where the match is weak. Some rows mark clone size as missing; the rest say once, few, many or name a class of expanded clone.

V	size	J	D	DNA	CDR3
TRBV3-1/TRBV3-2	few	TRBJ2-3	NA	TGTGCCAGCAGAAGCGCTAGCACAGATACGCAGTATTTT	CASRSASTDTQYF
TRBV6-4	NA	TRBJ1-6	NA	TGTGCCAGCAGTGAACGGCGGGGTTCACCCCTCCACTTT	CASSERRGSPLHF
TRBV6-5	NA	TRBJ1-5	TRBD1	TGTGCCAGCAGTCCAATACAGGGGGGATATCAGCCCCAGCATTTT	CASSPIQGGYQPQHF
TRBV28	NA	TRBJ2-4	TRBD1	TGTGCCAGCAGACCACTACAGGGGGCGCTTAACATTCAGTACTTC	CASRPLQGALNIQYF
TRBV4-1	NA	TRBJ2-7	TRBD1	TGCGCCAGCAGCCATCCAAGGGGACAGGGGGCCGGTGAGCAGTACTTC	CASSHPRGQGAGEQYF
TRBV24-1	NA	TRBJ2-1	TRBD2	TGTGCCACCAGAGGGACTAGCGAGAGCTCCTACAATGAGCAGTTCTTC	CATRGTSESSYNEQFF
TRBV27	NA	TRBJ1-6	NA	TGTGCCAGCAGTTTCGAGGGCAGAGGGGGTTCACCCCTCCACTTT	CASSFEGRGGSPLHF
TRBV7-3	NA	TRBJ2-3	NA	TGTGCCAGCAGCTCCCCTCCGGCCCCAATGGAGGCAGATACGCAGTATTTT	CASSSPPAPMEADTQYF
TRBV4-1	NA	TRBJ2-4	TRBD1	TGCGCCAGCAGCCAATACCGGGACAGAGATCAGTACTTC	CASSQYRDRDQYF
TRBV27	NA	TRBJ2-2	TRBD2	TGTGCCAGCAGTTCACTCGCCGGGACTAGCGGCCTAGTGCTGTTTTTT	CASSSLAGTSGLVLFF
TRBV4-1	NA	TRBJ1-1	NA	TGCGCCAGCAGCCAAGTAAGAGTAAACACTGAAGCTTTCTTT	CASSQVRVNTEAFF
TRBV3-1/TRBV3-2	NA	TRBJ1-5	NA	TGTGCCAGCGGGAGGAGTAGCAATCAGCCCCAGCATTTT	CASGRSSNQPQHF
TRBV7-2	NA	TRBJ2-7	NA	TGTGCCAGCAGCTCTATGTACTACGAGCAGTACTTC	CASSSMYYEQYF
TRBV28	once	TRBJ1-3	TRBD1	TGTGCCAGCCAAAAGGGGGACAGACTTGGAAACACCATATATTTT	CASQKGDRLGNTIYF
TRBV2	NA	TRBJ1-1	NA	TGTGCCAGCACCTCCGGGGGAGGGAACACTGAAGCTTTCTTT	CASTSGGGNTEAFF
TRBV30	NA	TRBJ2-7	NA	TGTGCCTGGTCTACAGGGCCCTACGAGCAGTACTTC	CAWSTGPYEQYF
TRBV28	NA	TRBJ2-7	TRBD2	TGTGCCAGCAACGGCGGGAGCTTCGAGCAGTACTTC	CASNGGSFEQYF
TRBV28	NA	TRBJ1-5	NA	TGTGCCAGCAGCAGGGACAATCAGCCCCAGCATTTT	CASSRDNQPQHF
TRBV4-2	once	TRBJ2-5	NA	TGTGCCAGCAGCCGGGGGGCGCTAGCGGAAGAGACCCAGTACTTC	CASSRGALAEETQYF
TRBV5-1	NA	TRBJ2-7	TRBD1	TGCGCCAGCAGCCAGCGACAGGGCTACGAGCAGTACTTC	CASSQRQGYEQYF
TRBV28	NA	TRBJ2-4	TRBD1	TGTGCCAGCAGTCCTGGGACAGCGGAGGACATTCAGTACTTC	CASSPGTAEDIQYF
TRBV6-1	NA	TRBJ2-7	NA	TGTGCCAGCAGTGAATCGGAGGGGCCGACCCCCTACGAGCAGTACTTC	CASSESEGPTPYEQYF
TRBV18	NA	TRBJ1-2	NA	TGTGCCAGCTCACCAGGGGGGACGGACTATGGCTACACCTTC	CASSPGGTDYGYTF
TRBV4-1	NA	TRBJ2-7	NA	TGCGCCAGCAGCCAAGATGAGGGGGCCTACGAGCAGTACTTC	CASSQDEGAYEQYF
TRBV11-2	NA	TRBJ2-7	TRBD2	TGTGCCAGCAGCTTAGGGGCTAGCGGGAGTGGCTACGAGCAGTACTTC	CASSLGASGSGYEQYF
TRBV2	NA	TRBJ2-7	TRBD1	TGTGCCAGCAGGTCAATACGGACAGGGCCGTACGAGCAGTACTTC	CASRSIRTGPYEQYF
TRBV6-2/TRBV6-3	once	TRBJ2-7	TRBD2	TGTGCCAGCAGTTACTCGAGATGGACTAGCAACGAGCAGTACTTC	CASSYSRWTSNEQYF
TRBV6-5	NA	TRBJ2-3	NA	TGTGCCAGCAGGAGAGGGGGTGGCACAGATACGCAGTATTTT	CASRRGGGTDTQYF
TRBV7-2	NA	TRBJ2-5	TRBD2	TGTGCCAGCAGCCCAACCTTACTAGCGGGAGGGCTCTTTAGAGAGACCCAGTACTTC	CASSPTLLAGGLFRETQYF